This is a list of T cell receptor beta chains from one sample in a study of cytomegalovirus exposure and HLA in healthy donors. The table came from immunoSEQ multiplex PCR; TCRdb's copy has only in-frame clones and leaves some out. The sample has tens of thousands of clones, more than 70% seen once. Sequenced input: PBMCs. These receptors were taken from a middle-aged woman in good health and CMV-seropositive. Each CDR3 is given with its conserved first and last residue. A D gene is named only where the DNA matches it firmly. Clone size is not always given. Where it is, it says once, few, many or a class for expanded clones.

TGTGCCAGTAGTATTATAGCGGGGGGAGGCGATACGCAGTATTTT	CASSIIAGGGDTQYF	TRBD2	TRBV19	TRBJ2-3	.
TGTGCCAGCAGTGACACGGACATTCAGCCCCAGCATTTT	CASSDTDIQPQHF	.	TRBV2	TRBJ1-5	.
TGTGCTAGTGGGGGGCAGGAGTCTCGGGATACGCAGTATTTT	CASGGQESRDTQYF	.	TRBV12-5	TRBJ2-3	.
TGCGCCAGCAGCCAGAGGGGCACAGATACGCAGTATTTT	CASSQRGTDTQYF	.	TRBV5-1	TRBJ2-3	.
TGTGCCACCCTCTCCGCGGTGACCCAGCATTTT	CATLSAVTQHF	.	TRBV19	TRBJ1-5	.
TGCGCCAGCAGGCAGCAGGGGGCCGACGAGCAGTACTTC	CASRQQGADEQYF	TRBD1	TRBV5-1	TRBJ2-7	.
TGTGCCAGCCGAGCAGGTAGTGGGAGCAATCAGCCCCAGCATTTT	CASRAGSGSNQPQHF	.	TRBV6-5	TRBJ1-5	few
TGTGCCAGTAATCAGGGCTTGAACACCGGGGAGCTGTTTTTT	CASNQGLNTGELFF	.	TRBV19	TRBJ2-2	once
TGTGCCAGCAGTGAACCGGGAGGGACTGAAGCTTTCTTT	CASSEPGGTEAFF	.	TRBV6-1	TRBJ1-1	.
TGCGCCAGCAGCACCGGGACAGGGTTCGATGAGCAGTTCTTC	CASSTGTGFDEQFF	TRBD1	TRBV5-1	TRBJ2-1	few
TGTGCCAGTAGTATCGGTTCGATTAACTATGGCTACACCTTC	CASSIGSINYGYTF	.	TRBV19	TRBJ1-2	.
TGCGCCAGCAGCTCCGTTAGCTCCTACGAGCAGTACTTC	CASSSVSSYEQYF	.	TRBV5-1	TRBJ2-7	.
TGTGCCAGCCAAAAGGGGGCTGGAAACACCATATATTTT	CASQKGAGNTIYF	.	TRBV6-5	TRBJ1-3	few
TGTGCCAGTAGTATAGGGGGGACAGGGGCAGATACGCAGTATTTT	CASSIGGTGADTQYF	TRBD1	TRBV19	TRBJ2-3	.
TGTGCCAGCGGGGGACAGGGGTTGGTTTTCGGAGCTTTCTTT	CASGGQGLVFGAFF	TRBD1	TRBV7-9	TRBJ1-1	.
TGTGCCAGCAGTGGGCTAGGACAGGAGTTCTCCTACGAGCAGTACTTC	CASSGLGQEFSYEQYF	TRBD1	TRBV6-1	TRBJ2-7	.
TGTGCCAGCAGCTTGTGGGCGGGGGGGGCAGATACGCAGTATTTT	CASSLWAGGADTQYF	TRBD2	TRBV5-5	TRBJ2-3	once
TGCGCCAGCAGCCAAGATTATAGGGGGCTGCTTGAATATTCACCCCTCCACTTT	CASSQDYRGLLEYSPLHF	TRBD1	TRBV4-1	TRBJ1-6	.
TGTGCCAGCAGCACTAAACAGGGGCGCGCGGTCTACGAGCAGTACTTC	CASSTKQGRAVYEQYF	TRBD1	TRBV7-2	TRBJ2-7	.
TGTGCCAGCAGTGATCCCCAGGGCACAGATACGCAGTATTTT	CASSDPQGTDTQYF	.	TRBV6-1	TRBJ2-3	.
TGTGCCAGCAGCGGCGGACAGGGTACAGATACGCAGTATTTT	CASSGGQGTDTQYF	TRBD1	TRBV2	TRBJ2-3	few
TGTGCCAGCAGTGGACTAGCGGGGGAACTCGAGACCCAGTACTTC	CASSGLAGELETQYF	TRBD2	TRBV2	TRBJ2-5	.
TGTGCCAGCAGACCGGGGGGGGAGAGCCCGCCCCTTTACGAGCAGTACTTC	CASRPGGESPPLYEQYF	TRBD2	TRBV7-3	TRBJ2-7	few
TGTGCCAGTAGTATTAGCGGGGGAAGCAACTACGAGCAGTACTTC	CASSISGGSNYEQYF	TRBD2	TRBV19	TRBJ2-7	.
TGTGCCTGGAGACAGGACCAGGGCAGTGTCTTAGAGCAGTACTTC	CAWRQDQGSVLEQYF	.	TRBV30	TRBJ2-5	.
TGCAGCGTTGAGGGGACTAGCGGGGACAATGAGCAGTTCTTC	CSVEGTSGDNEQFF	TRBD2	TRBV29-1	TRBJ2-1	few
TGTGCCAGCAGCCCCCAGGGACTAGCGGGGGGACTATACGAGCAGTACTTC	CASSPQGLAGGLYEQYF	TRBD2	TRBV5-6	TRBJ2-7	.
TGTGCCAGCAGCCCTACACAGGAAGTCTCTGGAAACACCATATATTTT	CASSPTQEVSGNTIYF	.	TRBV4-2	TRBJ1-3	few